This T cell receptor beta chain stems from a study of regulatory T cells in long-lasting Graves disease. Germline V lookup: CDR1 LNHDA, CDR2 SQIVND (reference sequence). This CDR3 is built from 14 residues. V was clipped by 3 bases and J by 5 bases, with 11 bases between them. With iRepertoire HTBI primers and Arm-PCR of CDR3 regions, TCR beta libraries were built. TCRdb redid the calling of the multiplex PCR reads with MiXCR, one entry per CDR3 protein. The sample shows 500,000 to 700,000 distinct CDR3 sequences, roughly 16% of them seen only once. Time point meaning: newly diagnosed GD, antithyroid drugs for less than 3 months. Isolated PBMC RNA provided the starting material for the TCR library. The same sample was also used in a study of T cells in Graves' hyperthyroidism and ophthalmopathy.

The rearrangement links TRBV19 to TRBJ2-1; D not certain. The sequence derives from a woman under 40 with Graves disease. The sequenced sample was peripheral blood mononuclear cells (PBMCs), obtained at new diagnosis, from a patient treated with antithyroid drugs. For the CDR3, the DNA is TGTGCCAGTAGTATCTCCCCGGCCGACAATGAGCAGTTCTTC. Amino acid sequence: CASSISPADNEQFF.